The 19 T cell receptor beta chains given below trace back to one sample, sequenced in a study of blood T cells in healthy people across ages (dated by TCRdb to the mid-2010s). Preparation of the library involved 5' RACE. Sequenced using an Illumina HiSeq 2500. The second PCR ran for about 6 to 12 cycles and used a J-beta primer mix along with a sample-barcoded 5' primer. The public sequencing data were trimmed at Q25 with fastp and processed into clonotypes with MiXCR by TCRdb, which kept only in-frame beta chains. Records with the same CDR3 protein are collapsed into one entry carrying the most frequent genes and DNA. The sample data list approximately 800,000 distinct CDR3 sequences, and approximately 65% of these were observed just once. About a quarter of the sample is in the top ten clones. The source material was blood. The origin of the receptors is a young man in good health.

The chain employs TRBV6-2 or TRBV6-3 and TRBJ2-7; a weak D match, TRBD2 (5 bases). The CDR3 length is 16 residues. Germline values: CDR1 MNHEY, CDR2 SVGEGT. The V end lost 8 bases, the J end lost 7 bases, and 27 bases lay between the germline ends. CDR3: CASRDPLTGNPYEQYF. The CDR3 bases are TGTGCCAGCCGAGACCCTTTGACGGGAAACCCTTATGAGCAGTACTTC.

This clonotype has a handful of counts. The chain recombines TRBV10-3 with TRBJ1-4; tentatively, D is TRBD1 (6 bases). With 6 bases removed from V and 6 bases from J, the gap between germline ends came to 14 bases. Germline V lookup: CDR1 ENHRY, CDR2 SYGVKD. The CDR3 covers 14 residues. The CDR3 is CAISPDRTDEKLFF. In nucleotides, the CDR3 is TGTGCCATCAGCCCGGACAGAACCGATGAAAAACTGTTTTTT.

The rearrangement links TRBV3-1 to TRBJ2-7; D is ambiguous. From germline, CDR1 is LGHDT and CDR2 YNNKEL (reference sequence). The CDR3 totals 14 residues. V lost 0 bases to trimming and J lost 2 bases, with 8 bases between them. The CDR3 nucleotides read TGTGCCAGCAGCCAAGAGTCCATAGCCTACGAGCAGTACTTC. Translated, it gives CASSQESIAYEQYF.

This clonotype was seen a few times. V gene TRBV11-2 combines with J gene TRBJ2-2, with 8 bases that match TRBD1. V was clipped by 5 bases and J by 2 bases; unmatched bases: 4. Per germline, CDR1 SGHAT and CDR2 FQNNGV. The CDR3 is made up of 15 amino acids. The CDR3 DNA is TGTGCCAGCAGCCAGGGGACAGGAAACACCGGGGAGCTGTTTTTT. It translates to CASSQGTGNTGELFF.

The gene calls are TRBV9 and TRBJ2-4; 8 nucleotides match TRBD2. The CDR3 extends over 15 amino acids. Germline CDR1 is SGDLS and CDR2 is YYNGEE. V lost 0 bases and J lost 13; bases outside the gene matches: 12. The CDR3 here is CASSVEASGSREQYF. For the CDR3, the DNA is TGTGCCAGCAGCGTAGAGGCTAGCGGGTCGCGGGAGCAGTACTTC.

The chain links TRBV5-1 to TRBJ2-7; tentatively, D is TRBD1 or TRBD2 (5 bases each). The ends were cut back, 4 bases at V and 3 bases at J, with 14 bases in the middle. The CDR3 has 14 residues. CDR1 SGHRS and CDR2 YFSETQ come from the germline V gene. The CDR3, as DNA: TGCGCCAGCAGCGCCCGGGACCCAGGCTACGAGCAGTACTTC. Amino acid sequence: CASSARDPGYEQYF.

This clonotype was observed many times. The chain is built from TRBV20-1 and TRBJ2-7; 8 nucleotides match TRBD1. This CDR3 comprises 13 residues. Germline CDR1 DFQATT, CDR2 SNEGSKA (reference sequence). Here the CDR3 reads CSLRGQATYEQYF. The CDR3 region has the DNA TGCAGCCTTAGGGGACAGGCGACCTACGAGCAGTACTTC.

With respect to this clonotype: At one end the junction does not follow the germline gene, possibly because of a read error. V is TRBV4-3 and J is TRBJ2-1; D remains ambiguous. This CDR3 contains 15 residues. Per germline, CDR1 LGHNA and CDR2 YSLEER. The CDR3 nucleotides are TGCGCCAGCAGCCAAGACGTGGCGGTATACAATGGGCAGTTCTTC. Translated: CASSQDVAVYNGQFF.

The chain links TRBV4-3 to TRBJ2-3, with D possibly TRBD1 on 5 matching bases. V was trimmed by 3 bases and J by 1 base, leaving 8 bases between them. This CDR3 spans 14 amino acids. The V gene's germline CDR1 is LGHNA and CDR2 YSLEER. This chain's CDR3 is CASSQTVGTDTQYF. In nucleotides, the CDR3 is TGCGCCAGCAGCCAGACAGTGGGCACAGATACGCAGTATTTT.

This chain joins TRBV2 and TRBJ2-7; no definite D call. The ends were cut back, 1 base at V and 10 bases at J, with 29 bases in the middle. Germline V gene lookup returns CDR1 SNHLY and CDR2 FYNNEI. This CDR3 contains 18 residues. The CDR3 sequence: CASSEELPPGPQLEIQYF. In DNA form, the CDR3 reads TGTGCCAGCAGTGAAGAATTACCTCCCGGGCCCCAGCTGGAGATCCAGTACTTC. Filled out from reference TRBV2 and TRBJ2-7, the complete variable domain reads EPEVTQTPSHQVTQMGQEVILRCVPISNHLYFYWYRQILGQKVEFLVSFYNNEISEKSEIFDDQFSVERPDGSNFTLKIRSTKLEDSAMYFCASSEELPPGPQLEIQYFGPGTRLTVT.

This chain joins TRBV6-5 and TRBJ2-7; perhaps TRBD1 as D (5 bases). V lost 6 bases and J lost 2, with 14 bases in between. The CDR3 extends over 14 amino acids. Germline V CDR1 and CDR2: MNHEY, SVGAGI. CDR3 loop: CASRNGQPTYEQYF. The CDR3 nucleotides are TGTGCCAGCAGAAACGGACAACCCACCTACGAGCAGTACTTC.

V gene TRBV2 combines with J gene TRBJ2-5; no definite D call. The DNA end lines up better with TRBJ2-7; the J call may be wrong. This CDR3 comprises 14 residues. Per the germline V gene, CDR1 is SNHLY and CDR2 is FYNNEI. The CDR3 nucleotides read TGTGCCAGCAGTGTGAAGGGAAGGAGCTACGAGCAGTACTTC. Translation gives CASSVKGRSYEQYF.

As concerns this clonotype: At one boundary the junction diverges from the germline segment, which might be a read error. The chain is built from TRBV7-7 and TRBJ2-5; a possible D gene is TRBD1 (6 bases). Germline V lookup: CDR1 SSHAT, CDR2 FNYEAQ (reference sequence). There are 14 residues in the CDR3. The CDR3 sequence is CASSLWGPQETQYF. In DNA, the CDR3 is TGTGCTAGCAGCTTATGGGGGCCGCAAGAGACCCAGTACTTC. The variable domain in full, with the rest retrieved from reference TRBV7-7 and TRBJ2-5, is GAGVSQSPRYKVTKRGQDVTLRCDPISSHATLYWYQQALGQGPEFLTYFNYEAQPDKSGLPSDRFSAERPEGSISTLTIQRTEQRDSAMYRCASSLWGPQETQYFGPGTRLLVL.

The CDR3 DNA is TGCGCCAGCGGAGATTGGGACACTGAAGCTTTCTTT. Protein product: CASGDWDTEAFF. The V call is TRBV5-1, the J call TRBJ1-1; D unclear. This CDR3 contains 12 residues. Germline V gene data show CDR1 as SGHRS and CDR2 as YFSETQ. Trimming shortened V by 7 bases and J by 3 bases, and 10 bases separated the two germline ends.

Points on this clonotype: Relative to the germline gene, one junction end is altered; a read error may explain this. The rearrangement joins TRBV11-1 to TRBJ2-1, with TRBD2 as a possible D gene (5 bases). Germline CDR1 reads SGHAT; CDR2 reads FQDESV (reference sequence). The CDR3 totals 15 residues. The CDR3 reads CASSPVRGVGNEQFF. The CDR3 bases are TGTGCCAGCAGCCCCGTCCGGGGAGTGGGCAATGAACAGTTCTTC.

V and J are TRBV29-1 and TRBJ1-2, with TRBD1 identical over 7 bases. This CDR3 contains 12 residues. Germline trimming cut 7 bases from V and 8 bases from J; bases unmatched to any gene: 10. Germline CDR1 reads SQVTM; CDR2 reads ANQGSEA. CDR3 sequence (DNA): TGCAGCGACTCACAGGGGTCTCTCGGCTACACCTTC. Translation: CSDSQGSLGYTF.

This clonotype came up a few times. The rearrangement joins TRBV9 to TRBJ2-7; TRBD1 agrees at 8 bases. Looked up from germline, CDR1 is SGDLS and CDR2 is YYNGEE. V trimming: 3 bases; J trimming: 2 bases; junction bases outside the gene matches: 4. The CDR3 runs to 14 residues. The CDR3 DNA sequence: TGTGCCAGCAGCGAGGGACAGGACACCTACGAGCAGTACTTC. It encodes CASSEGQDTYEQYF. Variable domain in full (rest from reference TRBV9 and TRBJ2-7): DSGVTQTPKHLITATGQRVTLRCSPRSGDLSVYWYQQSLDQGLQFLIQYYNGEERAKGNILERFSAQQFPDLHSELNLSSLELGDSALYFCASSEGQDTYEQYFGPGTRLTVT.

The V call is TRBV2, the J call TRBJ1-4; D call uncertain. The germline CDR1 and CDR2 sequences are SNHLY and FYNNEI. The V gene lost 7 bases and the J gene lost 7 bases, with 13 bases spanning the gap. The CDR3 spans 13 residues. This CDR3 reads CASIEDSGEKLFF. The CDR3, as DNA: TGTGCCAGCATAGAGGACTCAGGTGAAAAACTGTTTTTT.

The chain carries TRBV7-4 and TRBJ2-7; 7 bases map to TRBD2. Germline V CDR1 and CDR2: SGHVT, SQSDAQ. The V gene end was trimmed by 3 bases and the J gene end by 6 bases; junction bases not matched to a gene: 11. The CDR3 is made up of 15 amino acids. The CDR3 DNA follows: TGTGCCAGCAGCTTTGACCGGGACTACCTATCCGAGCAGTACTTC. This gives the protein CASSFDRDYLSEQYF.